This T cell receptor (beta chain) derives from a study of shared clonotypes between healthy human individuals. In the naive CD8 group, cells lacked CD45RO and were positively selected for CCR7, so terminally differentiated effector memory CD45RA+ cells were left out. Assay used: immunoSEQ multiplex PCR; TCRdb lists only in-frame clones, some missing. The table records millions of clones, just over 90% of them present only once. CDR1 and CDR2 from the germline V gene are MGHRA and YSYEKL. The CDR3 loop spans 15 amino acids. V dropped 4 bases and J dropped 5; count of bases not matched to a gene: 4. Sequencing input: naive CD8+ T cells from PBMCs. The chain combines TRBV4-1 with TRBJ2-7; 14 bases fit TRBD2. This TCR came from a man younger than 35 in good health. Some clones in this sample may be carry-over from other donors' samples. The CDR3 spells CASSPGLAGVDEQYF. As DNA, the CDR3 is TGCGCCAGCAGCCCGGGACTAGCGGGAGTTGACGAGCAGTACTTC.